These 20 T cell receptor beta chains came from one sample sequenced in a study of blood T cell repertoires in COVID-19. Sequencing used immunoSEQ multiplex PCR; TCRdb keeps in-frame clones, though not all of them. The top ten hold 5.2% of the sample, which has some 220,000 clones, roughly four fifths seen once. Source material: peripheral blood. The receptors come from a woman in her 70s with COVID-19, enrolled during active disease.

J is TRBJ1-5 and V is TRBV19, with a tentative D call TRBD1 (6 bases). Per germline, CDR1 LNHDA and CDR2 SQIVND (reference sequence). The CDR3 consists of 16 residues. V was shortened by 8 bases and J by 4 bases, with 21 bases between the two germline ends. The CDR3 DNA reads TGTGCCAGTTCCTCCCGCCGGGACATCCCGAATCAGCCCCAGCATTTT. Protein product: CASSSRRDIPNQPQHF. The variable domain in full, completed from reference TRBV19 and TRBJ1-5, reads DGGITQSPKYLFRKEGQNVTLSCEQNLNHDAMYWYRQDPGQGLRLIYYSQIVNDFQKGDIAEGYSVSREKKESFPLTVTSAQKNPTAFYLCASSSRRDIPNQPQHFGDGTRLSIL.

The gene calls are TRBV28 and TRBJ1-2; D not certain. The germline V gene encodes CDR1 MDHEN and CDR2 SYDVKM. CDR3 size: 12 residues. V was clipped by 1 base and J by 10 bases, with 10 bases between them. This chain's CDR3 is CASSLSSGPYTF. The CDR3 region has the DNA TGTGCCAGCAGTTTATCCAGTGGGCCCTACACCTTC.

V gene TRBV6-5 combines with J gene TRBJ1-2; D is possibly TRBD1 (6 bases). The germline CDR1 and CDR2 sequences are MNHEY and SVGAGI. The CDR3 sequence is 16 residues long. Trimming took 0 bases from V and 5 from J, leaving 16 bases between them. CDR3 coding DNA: TGTGCCAGCAGTTACTCATCAGGGGCGTCTTTTTATGGCTACACCTTC. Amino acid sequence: CASSYSSGASFYGYTF.

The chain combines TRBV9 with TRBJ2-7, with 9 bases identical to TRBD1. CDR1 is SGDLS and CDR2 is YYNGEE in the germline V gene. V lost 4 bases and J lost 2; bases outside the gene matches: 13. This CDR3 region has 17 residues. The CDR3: CASSPGIDRGGPYEQYF. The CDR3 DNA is TGTGCCAGCAGCCCAGGAATAGACAGGGGGGGCCCCTACGAGCAGTACTTC.

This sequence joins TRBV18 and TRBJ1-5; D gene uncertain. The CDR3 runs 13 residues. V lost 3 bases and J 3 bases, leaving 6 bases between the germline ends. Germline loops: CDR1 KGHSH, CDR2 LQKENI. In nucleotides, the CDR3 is TGTGCCAGCTCACCGTCCCTCAATCAGCCCCAGCATTTT. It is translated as CASSPSLNQPQHF.

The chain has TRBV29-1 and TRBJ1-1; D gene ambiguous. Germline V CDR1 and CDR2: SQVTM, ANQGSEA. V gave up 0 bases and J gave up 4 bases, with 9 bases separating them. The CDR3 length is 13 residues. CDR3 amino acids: CSVEDNGGTEAFF. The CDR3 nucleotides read TGCAGCGTTGAAGATAATGGCGGCACTGAAGCTTTCTTT.

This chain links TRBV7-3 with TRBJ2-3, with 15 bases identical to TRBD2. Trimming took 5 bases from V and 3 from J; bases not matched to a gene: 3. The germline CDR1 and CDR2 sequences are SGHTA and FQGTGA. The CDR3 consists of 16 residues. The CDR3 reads CASSPGTSGRTDTQYF. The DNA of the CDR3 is TGTGCCAGCAGCCCCGGGACTAGCGGGAGGACAGATACGCAGTATTTT.

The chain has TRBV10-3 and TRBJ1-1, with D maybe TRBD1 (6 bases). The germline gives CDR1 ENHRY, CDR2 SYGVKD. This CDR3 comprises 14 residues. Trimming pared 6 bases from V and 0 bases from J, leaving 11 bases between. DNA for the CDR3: TGTGCCATCAGAGAAACAGGGATGAACACTGAAGCTTTCTTT. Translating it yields CAIRETGMNTEAFF.

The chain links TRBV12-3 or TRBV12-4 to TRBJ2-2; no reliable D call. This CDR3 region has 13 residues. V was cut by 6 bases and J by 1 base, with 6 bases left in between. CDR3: CASSVLNTGELFF. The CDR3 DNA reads TGTGCCAGCAGCGTATTGAACACCGGGGAGCTGTTTTTT.

The CDR3 here is CASMAALNTEAFF. The DNA of the CDR3 is TGTGCCAGCATGGCAGCGCTGAACACTGAAGCTTTCTTT. This chain uses TRBV2 with TRBJ1-1; D not certain. The germline gives CDR1 SNHLY, CDR2 FYNNEI. There are 13 residues in the CDR3. Trimming shortened V by 7 bases and J by 0 bases, and 9 bases separated the two germline ends. Supplemented by reference TRBV2 and TRBJ1-1, the full variable domain reads EPEVTQTPSHQVTQMGQEVILRCVPISNHLYFYWYRQILGQKVEFLVSFYNNEISEKSEIFDDQFSVERPDGSNFTLKIRSTKLEDSAMYFCASMAALNTEAFFGQGTRLTVV.

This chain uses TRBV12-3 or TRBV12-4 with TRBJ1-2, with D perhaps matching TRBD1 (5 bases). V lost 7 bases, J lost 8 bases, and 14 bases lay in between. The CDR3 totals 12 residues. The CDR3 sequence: CASTKGLWGYTF. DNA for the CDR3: TGTGCCAGCACAAAGGGGCTTTGGGGCTACACCTTC.

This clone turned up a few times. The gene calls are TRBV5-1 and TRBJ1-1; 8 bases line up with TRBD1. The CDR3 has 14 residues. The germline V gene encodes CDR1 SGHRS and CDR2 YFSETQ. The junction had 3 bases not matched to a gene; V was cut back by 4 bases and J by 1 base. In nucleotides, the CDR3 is TGCGCCAGCAGCCGGGGACAGGCGAACACTGAAGCTTTCTTT. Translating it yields CASSRGQANTEAFF. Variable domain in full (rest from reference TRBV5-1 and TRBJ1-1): KAGVTQTPRYLIKTRGQQVTLSCSPISGHRSVSWYQQTPGQGLQFLFEYFSETQRNKGNFPGRFSGRQFSNSRSEMNVSTLELGDSALYLCASSRGQANTEAFFGQGTRLTVV.

DNA for the CDR3: TGTGCCAGCAGCTTAGAAGTTAGCGGGAGTGATTGGTTCTTC. It specifies CASSLEVSGSDWFF. The rearrangement uses TRBV7-2 and TRBJ2-1; 9 nucleotides match TRBD2. The CDR3 contains 14 residues. From germline, CDR1 is SGHTA and CDR2 FQGNSA. V was pared by 1 base and J by 15 bases, with 10 bases of the junction left unmatched.

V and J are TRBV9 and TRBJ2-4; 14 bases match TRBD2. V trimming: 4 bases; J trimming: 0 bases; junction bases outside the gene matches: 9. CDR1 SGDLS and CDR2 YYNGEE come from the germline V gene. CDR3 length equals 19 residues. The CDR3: CASSTGLAGGRIAKNIQYF. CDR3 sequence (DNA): TGTGCCAGCAGCACCGGACTAGCGGGAGGCCGAATAGCCAAAAACATTCAGTACTTC.

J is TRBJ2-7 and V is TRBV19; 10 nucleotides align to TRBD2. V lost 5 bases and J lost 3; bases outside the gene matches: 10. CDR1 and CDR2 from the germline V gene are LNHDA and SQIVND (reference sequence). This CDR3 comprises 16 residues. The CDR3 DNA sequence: TGTGCCAGTAGTGCCTTTGGGATAGCGGGAGGCTACGAGCAGTACTTC. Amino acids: CASSAFGIAGGYEQYF.

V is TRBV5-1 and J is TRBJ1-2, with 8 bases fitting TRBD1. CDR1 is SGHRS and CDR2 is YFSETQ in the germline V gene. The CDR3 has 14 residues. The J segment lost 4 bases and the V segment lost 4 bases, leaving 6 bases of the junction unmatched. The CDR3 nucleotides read TGCGCCAGCAGCGTGACAGGGGAGGGCTATGGCTACACCTTC. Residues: CASSVTGEGYGYTF.

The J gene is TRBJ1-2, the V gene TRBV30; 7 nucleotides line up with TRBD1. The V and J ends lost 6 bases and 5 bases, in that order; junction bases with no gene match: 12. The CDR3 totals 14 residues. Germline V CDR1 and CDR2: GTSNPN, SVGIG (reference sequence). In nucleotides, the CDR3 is TGTGCCTGCCCTGGGGACAGCCGGACTTATGGCTACACCTTC. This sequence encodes CACPGDSRTYGYTF.

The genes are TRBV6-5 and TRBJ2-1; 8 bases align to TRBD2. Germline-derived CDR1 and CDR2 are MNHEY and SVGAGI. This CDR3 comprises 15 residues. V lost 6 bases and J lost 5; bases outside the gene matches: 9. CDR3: CASRIGTSRHNEQFF. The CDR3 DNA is TGTGCCAGCAGAATCGGGACTAGTCGACACAATGAGCAGTTCTTC.

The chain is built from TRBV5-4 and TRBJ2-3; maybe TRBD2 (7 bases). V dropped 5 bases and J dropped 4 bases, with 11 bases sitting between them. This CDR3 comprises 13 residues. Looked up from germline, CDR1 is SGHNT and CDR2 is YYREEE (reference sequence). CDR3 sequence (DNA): TGTGCCAGCAGTCCGGGGGGCGCAGATACGCAGTATTTT. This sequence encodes CASSPGGADTQYF.

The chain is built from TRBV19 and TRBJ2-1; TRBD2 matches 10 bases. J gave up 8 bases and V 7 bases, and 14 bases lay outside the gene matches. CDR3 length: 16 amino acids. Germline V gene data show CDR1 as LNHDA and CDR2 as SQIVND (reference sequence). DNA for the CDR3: TGTGCCAGTACTACGAAGCGGGAGGGCCGACGAGATGAGCAGTTCTTC. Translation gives CASTTKREGRRDEQFF. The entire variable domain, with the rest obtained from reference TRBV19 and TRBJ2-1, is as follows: DGGITQSPKYLFRKEGQNVTLSCEQNLNHDAMYWYRQDPGQGLRLIYYSQIVNDFQKGDIAEGYSVSREKKESFPLTVTSAQKNPTAFYLCASTTKREGRRDEQFFGPGTRLTVL.